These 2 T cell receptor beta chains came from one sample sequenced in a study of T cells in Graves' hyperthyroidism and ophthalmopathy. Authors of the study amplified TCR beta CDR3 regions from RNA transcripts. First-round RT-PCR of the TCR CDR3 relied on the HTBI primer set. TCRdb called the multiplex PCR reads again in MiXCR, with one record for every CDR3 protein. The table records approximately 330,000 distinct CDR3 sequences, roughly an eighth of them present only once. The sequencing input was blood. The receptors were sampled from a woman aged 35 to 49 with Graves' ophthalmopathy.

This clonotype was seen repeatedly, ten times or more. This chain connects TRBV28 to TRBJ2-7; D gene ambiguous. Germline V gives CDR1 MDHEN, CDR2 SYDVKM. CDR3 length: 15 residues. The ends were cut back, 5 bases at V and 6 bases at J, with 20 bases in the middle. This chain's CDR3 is CASSTLGGIQAEQYF. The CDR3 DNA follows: TGTGCCAGCAGTACGCTCGGTGGGATACAAGCCGAGCAGTACTTC.

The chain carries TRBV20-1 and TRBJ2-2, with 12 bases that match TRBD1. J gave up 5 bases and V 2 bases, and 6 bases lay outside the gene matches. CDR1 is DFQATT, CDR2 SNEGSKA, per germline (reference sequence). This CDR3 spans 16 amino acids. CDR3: CSARTTGQGATGELFF. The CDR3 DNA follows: TGCAGTGCTAGAACCACGGGACAGGGGGCTACCGGGGAGCTGTTTTTT.